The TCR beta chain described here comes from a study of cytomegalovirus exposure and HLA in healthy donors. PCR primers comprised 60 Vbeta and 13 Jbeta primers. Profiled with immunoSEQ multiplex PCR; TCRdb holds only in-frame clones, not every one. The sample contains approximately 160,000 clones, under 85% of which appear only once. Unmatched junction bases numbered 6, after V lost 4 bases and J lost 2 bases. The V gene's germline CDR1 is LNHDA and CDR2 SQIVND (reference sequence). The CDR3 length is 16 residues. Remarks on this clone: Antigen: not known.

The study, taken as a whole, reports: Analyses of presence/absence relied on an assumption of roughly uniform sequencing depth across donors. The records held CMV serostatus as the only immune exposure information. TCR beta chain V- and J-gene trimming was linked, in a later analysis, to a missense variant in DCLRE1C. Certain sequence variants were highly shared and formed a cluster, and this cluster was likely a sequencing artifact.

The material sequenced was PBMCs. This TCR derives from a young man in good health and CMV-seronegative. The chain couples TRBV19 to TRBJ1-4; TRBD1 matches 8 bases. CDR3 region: CASSTHRQGTNEKLFF. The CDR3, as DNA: TGTGCCAGTAGTACTCACCGACAGGGGACTAATGAAAAACTGTTTTTT. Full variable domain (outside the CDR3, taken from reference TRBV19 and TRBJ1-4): DGGITQSPKYLFRKEGQNVTLSCEQNLNHDAMYWYRQDPGQGLRLIYYSQIVNDFQKGDIAEGYSVSREKKESFPLTVTSAQKNPTAFYLCASSTHRQGTNEKLFFGSGTQLSVL.